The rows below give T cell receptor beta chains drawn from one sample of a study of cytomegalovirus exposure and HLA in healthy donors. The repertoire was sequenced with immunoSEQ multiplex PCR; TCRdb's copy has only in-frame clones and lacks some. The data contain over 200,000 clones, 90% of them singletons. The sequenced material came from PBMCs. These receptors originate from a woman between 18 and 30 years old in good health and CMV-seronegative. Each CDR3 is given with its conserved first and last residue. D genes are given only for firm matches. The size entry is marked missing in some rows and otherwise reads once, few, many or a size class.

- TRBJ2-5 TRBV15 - TGTGCCACCAGCACCGGGACTTCGGATCAAGAGACCCAGTACTTC CATSTGTSDQETQYF
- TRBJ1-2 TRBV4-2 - TGTGCCAGCAGCCAAGTTATCCGGCCTTATACGGACAGTCCTAACTATGGCTACACCTTC CASSQVIRPYTDSPNYGYTF
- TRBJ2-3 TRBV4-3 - TGCGCCAGCAGCCAAGACAGGGGAATCACAGATACGCAGTATTTT CASSQDRGITDTQYF
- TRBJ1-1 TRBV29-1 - TGCAGCGTTGAAGGGCAGGGTGTCGCTTTCTTT CSVEGQGVAFF
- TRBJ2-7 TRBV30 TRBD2 TGTGCCTGGACCTGGACTAGCGGGGTGATGACCTACGAGCAGTACTTC CAWTWTSGVMTYEQYF
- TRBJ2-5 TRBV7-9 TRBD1 TGTGCCAGCAGCTTGAAAGGACAGGGAAGCTTGGGGGAGACCCAGTACTTC CASSLKGQGSLGETQYF
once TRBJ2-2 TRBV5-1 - TGCGCCAGCAGCTTGGCCGGGGTTGGCACCGGGGAGCTGTTTTTT CASSLAGVGTGELFF
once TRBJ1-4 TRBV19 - TGTGCCAGTAGTTTCCGACAGCCCCCCCGGACTAATGAAAAACTGTTTTTT CASSFRQPPRTNEKLFF
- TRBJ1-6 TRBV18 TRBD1 TGTGCCAGCTCACCATACGGGACAGATAATTCACCCCTCCACTTT CASSPYGTDNSPLHF
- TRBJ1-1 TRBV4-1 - TGCGCCAGCAGCCAATTAGAGGGCGACACTGAAGCTTTCTTT CASSQLEGDTEAFF
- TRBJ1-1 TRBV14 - TGTGCCAGCAGCCAAGCAGGAGGCACTGAAGCTTTCTTT CASSQAGGTEAFF
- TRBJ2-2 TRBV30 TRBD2 TGTGCCTGGAGTACGGGACTAGCGGGGGGAAAAACCGGGGAGCTGTTTTTT CAWSTGLAGGKTGELFF
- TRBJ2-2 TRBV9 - TGTGCCAGCAGCGTAGGTGACAGCTCCTACACCGGGGAGCTGTTTTTT CASSVGDSSYTGELFF
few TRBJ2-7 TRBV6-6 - TGTGCCAGCAGTAAAAACGGCGAGCAGTACTTC CASSKNGEQYF
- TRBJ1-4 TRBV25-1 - TGTGCCAGCAGTTTAGAAGAAAAACTGTTTTTT CASSLEEKLFF
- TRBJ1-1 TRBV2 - TGTGCCAGCAGGCGGACAACGAACACTGAAGCTTTCTTT CASRRTTNTEAFF
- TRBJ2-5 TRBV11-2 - TGTGCCAGCAGCTTAGGGGGGGAAATTCAAGAGACCCAGTACTTC CASSLGGEIQETQYF
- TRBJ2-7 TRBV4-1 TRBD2 TGCGCCAGCAGCCAAGGGACTAGCGGGGGGGCTTTCGAGCAGTACTTC CASSQGTSGGAFEQYF
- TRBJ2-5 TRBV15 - TGTGCCACCAGCAGAGTAGAGGTGCAAGAGACCCAGTACTTC CATSRVEVQETQYF
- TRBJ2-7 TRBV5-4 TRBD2 TGTGCCAGCAGCCCGGCTAGCGGGGGGGCCTTCTACGAGCAGTACTTC CASSPASGGAFYEQYF
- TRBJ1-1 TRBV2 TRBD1 TGTGCCAGCGGACAGGGGTTAGTCACTGAAGCTTTCTTT CASGQGLVTEAFF
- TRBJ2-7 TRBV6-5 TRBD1 TGTGCCAGCAGAAGAGACGGGACAGGGTTCTACGAGCAGTACTTC CASRRDGTGFYEQYF